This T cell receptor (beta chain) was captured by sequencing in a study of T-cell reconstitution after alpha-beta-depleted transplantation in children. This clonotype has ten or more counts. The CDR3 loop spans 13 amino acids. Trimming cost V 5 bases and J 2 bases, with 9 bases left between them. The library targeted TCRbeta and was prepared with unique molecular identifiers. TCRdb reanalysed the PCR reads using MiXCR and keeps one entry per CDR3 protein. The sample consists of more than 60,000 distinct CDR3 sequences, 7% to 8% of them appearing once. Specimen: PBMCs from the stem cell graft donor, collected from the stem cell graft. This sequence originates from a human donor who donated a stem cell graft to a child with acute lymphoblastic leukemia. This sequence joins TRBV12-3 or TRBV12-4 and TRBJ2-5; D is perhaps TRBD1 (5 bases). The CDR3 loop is CASSGPGQETQYF. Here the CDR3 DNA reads TGTGCCAGCAGTGGTCCAGGGCAAGAGACCCAGTACTTC.